Below, 30 T cell receptor beta chains from the same sample are listed, as sequenced in a study of blood T cell repertoires in COVID-19. TCRdb's copy holds only in-frame clones and misses some; the assay was immunoSEQ multiplex PCR. Of some 130,000 clones listed, around 86% are singletons. The sequencing sample was made of PBMCs or T cells enriched from blood (not recorded which). All receptors come from a man between 25 and 39 years old who had recovered from COVID-19.

The rearrangement links TRBV4-1 to TRBJ2-7, with a tentative D call TRBD2 (7 bases). Germline V CDR1 and CDR2: MGHRA, YSYEKL. CDR3 length equals 14 residues. Trimming pared 0 bases from V and 7 bases from J, leaving 13 bases between. CDR3: CASSQDGGGREQYF. The DNA of the CDR3 is TGCGCCAGCAGCCAAGATGGGGGGGGCAGGGAGCAGTACTTC.

The rearrangement joins TRBV15 to TRBJ1-5; unclear D gene. This CDR3 comprises 15 residues. Trimming removed 0 bases from V and 4 bases from J, with 10 bases in between. Germline loops: CDR1 LNHNV, CDR2 YYDKDF (reference sequence). The CDR3 DNA is TGTGCCACCAGCAGAGATAGAGGTAATAATCAGCCCCAGCATTTT. It translates to CATSRDRGNNQPQHF. The whole variable domain, filled in from reference TRBV15 and TRBJ1-5, reads DAMVIQNPRYQVTQFGKPVTLSCSQTLNHNVMYWYQQKSSQAPKLLFHYYDKDFNNEADTPDNFQSRRPNTSFCFLDIRSPGLGDTAMYLCATSRDRGNNQPQHFGDGTRLSIL.

This clone showed up just once. The chain employs TRBV9 and TRBJ2-5, with unresolved D. Germline loops: CDR1 SGDLS, CDR2 YYNGEE. Deletions cut 4 bases from V and 2 bases from J, with 15 bases between. CDR3 length equals 15 residues. For the CDR3, the DNA is TGTGCCAGCAGCCCAGGTCACGGTAATCAAGAGACCCAGTACTTC. Protein product: CASSPGHGNQETQYF.

The rearrangement links TRBV6-5 to TRBJ1-4, with TRBD1 matching over 7 bases. Germline CDR1 is MNHEY and CDR2 is SVGAGI. V was pared by 5 bases and J by 8 bases, with 8 bases of the junction left unmatched. The CDR3 consists of 14 residues. The CDR3 spells CASSIRQGGEKLFF. CDR3 in DNA: TGTGCCAGCAGTATTCGACAGGGTGGCGAAAAACTGTTTTTT.

This chain joins TRBV10-3 and TRBJ1-6; the match to TRBD1 covers 7 bases. The V segment lost 6 bases and the J segment 10 bases; nucleotides outside the gene matches: 9. Germline CDR1 ENHRY, CDR2 SYGVKD. The CDR3 sequence is 14 residues long. In DNA form, the CDR3 reads TGTGCCATCAGGTTAGGGACAGAGGAATCACCCCTCCACTTT. This sequence encodes CAIRLGTEESPLHF.

V and J are TRBV5-1 and TRBJ2-5, with D unclear. V gave up 4 bases and J gave up 4 bases, with 17 bases separating them. The CDR3 has 15 amino acids. In germline, CDR1 is SGHRS, CDR2 YFSETQ. This CDR3 is CASSPLSGSLETQYF. The CDR3 DNA reads TGCGCCAGCAGCCCGCTTTCCGGGTCGCTAGAGACCCAGTACTTC.

This chain uses TRBV4-1 with TRBJ1-3, with no clear D. The germline gives CDR1 MGHRA, CDR2 YSYEKL. This CDR3 region has 14 residues. The ends were cut back, 4 bases at V and 0 bases at J, with 7 bases in the middle. CDR3 nucleotides: TGCGCCAGCAGCCTCTCCCTCTCTGGAAACACCATATATTTT. Its translation: CASSLSLSGNTIYF.

This chain links TRBV14 with TRBJ1-1; D unresolved. In germline, CDR1 is SGHDN, CDR2 FVKESK. V was clipped by 2 bases and J by 4 bases, with 8 bases between them. This CDR3 comprises 13 residues. The CDR3 nucleotides are TGTGCCAGCAGCCAACTTCGAGGCACTGAAGCTTTCTTT. Its protein is CASSQLRGTEAFF.

The CDR3 coding sequence is TGTGCTAGCAGCTTAGTTGGTAGGGGGCTTGACGAGCAGTACGTC. Translation: CASSLVGRGLDEQYV. The V gene is TRBV7-7, the J gene TRBJ2-7; 7 bases are a match to TRBD1. The germline V gene has CDR1 SSHAT and CDR2 FNYEAQ (reference sequence). The CDR3 runs to 15 residues.

The rearrangement links TRBV6-4 to TRBJ2-3, with D unclear. The CDR3 contains 13 residues. Germline V gene data show CDR1 as MRHNA and CDR2 as SNTAGT. V gave up 0 bases and J gave up 5 bases, with 6 bases separating them. The CDR3 DNA sequence: TGTGCCAGCAGTGACTCAGAGTTAGATACGCAGTATTTT. Residues: CASSDSELDTQYF.

This clone was detected only once. The chain uses TRBV6-5 and TRBJ1-1, with D hard to call. The CDR3 runs to 15 residues. The V end lost 5 bases, the J end lost 4 bases, and 17 bases lay between the germline ends. Per the germline V gene, CDR1 is MNHEY and CDR2 is SVGAGI. The CDR3 nucleotides read TGTGCCAGCAGTCCAGCCGGAACCGGGAGCACTGAAGCTTTCTTT. It encodes CASSPAGTGSTEAFF.

This clone has just one count. The chain employs TRBV7-9 and TRBJ2-6, with D possibly being TRBD1 (5 bases). Between the trimmed V and J ends, which lost 1 base and 0 bases, there was a span of 13 bases. CDR1 and CDR2 (germline): SEHNR, FQNEAQ (reference sequence). The CDR3 covers 18 residues. The CDR3 region has the DNA TGTGCCAGCAGCTTAGGGGGCAGCTATAGCTCTGGGGCCAACGTCCTGACTTTC. Its translation is CASSLGGSYSSGANVLTF.

The rearrangement joins TRBV19 to TRBJ1-6; maybe TRBD1 (5 bases). The length of the CDR3 is 14 residues. Trimming pared 3 bases from V and 8 bases from J, leaving 11 bases between. CDR1 and CDR2 (germline): LNHDA, SQIVND (reference sequence). The CDR3 coding sequence is TGTGCCAGTAGTATCCTCGGCAGGGATTCACCCCTCCACTTT. It codes for CASSILGRDSPLHF.

A few counts support this clone. The V call is TRBV15, the J call TRBJ1-1, with 7 nucleotides matching TRBD1. This CDR3 contains 19 residues. Germline CDR1 is LNHNV and CDR2 is YYDKDF (reference sequence). V shed 1 base and J 1 base; nucleotides not matched to a gene: 15. CDR3 protein: CATSRGGGFSRTGNTEAFF. CDR3 nucleotides: TGTGCCACCAGCAGAGGAGGAGGATTCTCCCGGACAGGGAACACTGAAGCTTTCTTT.

The chain is built from TRBV2 and TRBJ1-2; tentatively, D is TRBD1 (5 bases). This CDR3 has 14 residues. V gave up 2 bases and J gave up 3 bases, with 10 bases separating them. Germline V gives CDR1 SNHLY, CDR2 FYNNEI. This CDR3 is CASSETKGDYGYTF. CDR3 coding DNA: TGTGCCAGCAGTGAAACCAAAGGGGACTATGGCTACACCTTC.

V is TRBV27 and J is TRBJ2-7; D perhaps matches TRBD1 (6 bases). Germline V CDR1 and CDR2: MNHEY, SMNVEV (reference sequence). With 8 bases removed from V and 5 bases from J, the gap between germline ends came to 16 bases. The CDR3 runs 13 residues. DNA of the CDR3: TGTGCCAGCGGGGTGCCAGGGGATCACGAGCAGTACGTC. Translation: CASGVPGDHEQYV.

The V call is TRBV5-1, the J call TRBJ2-7; the match to TRBD2 covers 7 bases. This CDR3 is built from 16 residues. V gave up 5 bases and J gave up 0 bases; unmatched junction bases: 11. Germline CDR1 is SGHRS and CDR2 is YFSETQ. CDR3 residues: CASRLGPSGSSYEQYF. CDR3 sequence (DNA): TGCGCCAGCAGACTTGGTCCTAGCGGCTCCTCCTACGAGCAGTACTTC. Full variable domain (outside the CDR3, taken from reference TRBV5-1 and TRBJ2-7): KAGVTQTPRYLIKTRGQQVTLSCSPISGHRSVSWYQQTPGQGLQFLFEYFSETQRNKGNFPGRFSGRQFSNSRSEMNVSTLELGDSALYLCASRLGPSGSSYEQYFGPGTRLTVT.

The chain has TRBV7-8 and TRBJ2-5; possible D gene TRBD2, 5 bases. Trimming cost V 1 base and J 5 bases, with 14 bases left between them. The CDR3 is 15 amino acids. The V gene's germline CDR1 is SGHVS and CDR2 FQNEAQ. This CDR3 is CASSLVGASMETQYF. The CDR3 DNA reads TGTGCCAGCAGCTTAGTAGGCGCTAGCATGGAGACCCAGTACTTC.

The chain couples TRBV12-3 or TRBV12-4 to TRBJ2-5; D is uncertain. This CDR3 region has 13 residues. The V end was cut by 5 bases, the J end by 2 bases, with 9 bases between. Written as DNA, the CDR3 is TGTGCCAGCAGTCCGTGGAGACAAGAGACCCAGTACTTC. As protein: CASSPWRQETQYF.

The chain links TRBV6-5 to TRBJ1-6; D is unclear. The CDR3 has 12 residues. Germline-derived CDR1 and CDR2 are MNHEY and SVGAGI. Trimming took 7 bases from V and 13 from J, leaving 14 bases between them. DNA of the CDR3: TGTGCCAGCACCCCCACGGAGGTCCCCCTCCACTTT. Its translation is CASTPTEVPLHF.

The rearrangement joins TRBV4-1 to TRBJ2-7; 10 bases fit TRBD1. The CDR3 loop spans 15 amino acids. CDR1 MGHRA and CDR2 YSYEKL come from the germline V gene. V lost 3 bases and J lost 4; bases outside the gene matches: 6. The CDR3 spells CASSQEDRGRYEQYF. CDR3 DNA: TGCGCCAGCAGCCAGGAAGACAGGGGGCGATACGAGCAGTACTTC.

CDR3 coding DNA: TGCGCCAGCAGCTTGTCCCCTGACGTAGGAGATGGCTACACCTTC. This encodes CASSLSPDVGDGYTF. The chain uses TRBV5-1 and TRBJ1-2; D remains ambiguous. The V gene's germline CDR1 is SGHRS and CDR2 YFSETQ. CDR3 size: 15 residues. Trimming stripped 1 base from V and 6 bases from J, with 16 bases between.

This clone appeared a few times. The chain combines TRBV29-1 with TRBJ1-2; TRBD1 aligns across 11 bases. This CDR3 contains 12 residues. Germline CDR1 is SQVTM and CDR2 is ANQGSEA. With 7 bases clipped from V and 6 bases from J, the junction kept 4 bases outside the gene matches. In DNA, the CDR3 is TGCAGCGCACGGACAGGGGGCGATGGCTACACCTTC. It codes for CSARTGGDGYTF.

This rearrangement joins TRBV9 to TRBJ2-5; 7 bases match TRBD2. The CDR3 consists of 19 residues. With V trimmed by 0 bases and J by 1 base, 15 bases remained unmatched. In germline, CDR1 is SGDLS, CDR2 YYNGEE. CDR3 in DNA: TGTGCCAGCAGCGTAGCTACGGGGGGAGGAGGGGAATTCCAAGAGACCCAGTACTTC. Translated, it gives CASSVATGGGGEFQETQYF.

This clone was counted once. The V gene is TRBV2, the J gene TRBJ1-6; D is unclear. This CDR3 is 14 amino acids long. Germline CDR1 and CDR2: SNHLY and FYNNEI. The ends were cut back, 4 bases at V and 5 bases at J, with 9 bases in the middle. The DNA for the CDR3 is TGTGCCAGCAGTGTTACAATGGATAATTCACCCCTCCACTTT. Its translation is CASSVTMDNSPLHF. The full variable domain, completed using reference TRBV2 and TRBJ1-6, is EPEVTQTPSHQVTQMGQEVILRCVPISNHLYFYWYRQILGQKVEFLVSFYNNEISEKSEIFDDQFSVERPDGSNFTLKIRSTKLEDSAMYFCASSVTMDNSPLHFGNGTRLTVT.

This chain links TRBV19 with TRBJ1-5, with D maybe TRBD1 (6 bases). This CDR3 is 17 amino acids long. From germline, CDR1 is LNHDA and CDR2 SQIVND (reference sequence). V gave up 3 bases and J gave up 0 bases, with 15 bases separating them. Written as DNA, the CDR3 is TGTGCCAGTAGTATTGCCCCGGACAGTTATAGCAATCAGCCCCAGCATTTT. It encodes CASSIAPDSYSNQPQHF.

This clone came up a few times. The rearrangement joins TRBV25-1 to TRBJ1-6, with a tentative D call TRBD1 (5 bases). The V end was cut by 0 bases, the J end by 8 bases, with 17 bases between. The V gene's germline CDR1 is MGHDK and CDR2 SYGVNS. The CDR3 is 17 residues long. The CDR3 DNA follows: TGTGCCAGCAGTGAATACAGACCAGGGAGGGTTGATTCACCCCTCCACTTT. It encodes CASSEYRPGRVDSPLHF.

This rearrangement joins TRBV9 to TRBJ1-2; 8 bases align to TRBD1. Germline V CDR1 and CDR2: SGDLS, YYNGEE. The CDR3 covers 15 residues. Losses at the gene ends were 0 bases for V and 4 bases for J; bases not matched to a gene: 5. This CDR3 reads CASSVVETGVYGYTF. CDR3 nucleotides: TGTGCCAGCAGCGTAGTCGAGACAGGGGTCTATGGCTACACCTTC.

The V gene is TRBV25-1, the J gene TRBJ2-6; D not certain. The CDR3 spans 16 residues. Trimming left V 5 bases short and J 0 bases short, with 11 bases between. Germline CDR1 and CDR2: MGHDK and SYGVNS. The CDR3 reads CASSSAGSSGANVLTF. For the CDR3, the DNA is TGTGCCAGCAGTTCAGCCGGGTCCTCTGGGGCCAACGTCCTGACTTTC.

The chain has TRBV9 and TRBJ2-3, with D perhaps matching TRBD2 (6 bases). The CDR3 contains 16 residues. V lost 4 bases to trimming and J lost 0 bases, with 15 bases between them. From germline, CDR1 is SGDLS and CDR2 YYNGEE. CDR3 nucleotide sequence: TGTGCCAGCAGCCGACGCCCCGGACTAAGCACAGATACGCAGTATTTT. Translation gives CASSRRPGLSTDTQYF.